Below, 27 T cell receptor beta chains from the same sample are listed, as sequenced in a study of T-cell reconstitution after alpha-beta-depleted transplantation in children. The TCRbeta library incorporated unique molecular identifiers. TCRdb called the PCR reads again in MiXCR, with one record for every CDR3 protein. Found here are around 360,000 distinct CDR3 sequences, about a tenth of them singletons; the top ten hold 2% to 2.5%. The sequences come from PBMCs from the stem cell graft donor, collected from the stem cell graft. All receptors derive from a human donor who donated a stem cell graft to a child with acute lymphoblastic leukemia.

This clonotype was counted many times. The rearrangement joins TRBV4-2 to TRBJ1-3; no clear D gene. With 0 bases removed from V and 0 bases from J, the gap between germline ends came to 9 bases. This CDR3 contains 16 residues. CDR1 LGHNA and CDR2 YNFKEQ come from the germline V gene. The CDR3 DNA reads TGTGCCAGCAGCCAAGACTGGGTCAGCTCTGGAAACACCATATATTTT. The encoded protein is CASSQDWVSSGNTIYF.

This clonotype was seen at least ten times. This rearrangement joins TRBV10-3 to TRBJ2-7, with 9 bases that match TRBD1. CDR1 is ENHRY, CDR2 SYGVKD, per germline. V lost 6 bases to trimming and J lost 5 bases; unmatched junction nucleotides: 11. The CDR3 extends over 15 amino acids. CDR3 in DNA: TGTGCCATCAGCGAAACAGGACAGGGGTCCAACGAGCAGTACTTC. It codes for CAISETGQGSNEQYF.

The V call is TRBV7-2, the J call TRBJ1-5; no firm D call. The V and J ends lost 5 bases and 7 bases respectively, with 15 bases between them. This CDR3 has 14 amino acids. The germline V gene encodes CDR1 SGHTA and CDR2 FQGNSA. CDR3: CASSQTRSVQPQHF. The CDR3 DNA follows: TGTGCCAGCAGCCAAACCCGTTCAGTCCAGCCCCAGCATTTT.

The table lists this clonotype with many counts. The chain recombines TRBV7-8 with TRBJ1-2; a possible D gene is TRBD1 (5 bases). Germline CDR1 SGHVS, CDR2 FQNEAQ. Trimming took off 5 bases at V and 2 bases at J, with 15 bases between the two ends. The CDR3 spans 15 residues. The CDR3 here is CASSPPGHSNYGYTF. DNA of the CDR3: TGTGCCAGCAGCCCCCCGGGGCACTCCAACTATGGCTACACCTTC. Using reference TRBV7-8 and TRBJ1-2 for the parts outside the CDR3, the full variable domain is GAGVSQSPRYKVAKRGQDVALRCDPISGHVSLFWYQQALGQGPEFLTYFQNEAQLDKSGLPSDRFFAERPEGSVSTLKIQRTQQEDSAVYLCASSPPGHSNYGYTFGSGTRLTVV.

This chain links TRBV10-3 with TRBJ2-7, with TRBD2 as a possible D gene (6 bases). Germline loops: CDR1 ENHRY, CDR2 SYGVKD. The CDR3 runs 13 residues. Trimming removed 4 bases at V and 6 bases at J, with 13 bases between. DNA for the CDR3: TGTGCCATCAGTGCCGCCGGCGGGGCCGAGCAGTACTTC. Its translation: CAISAAGGAEQYF.

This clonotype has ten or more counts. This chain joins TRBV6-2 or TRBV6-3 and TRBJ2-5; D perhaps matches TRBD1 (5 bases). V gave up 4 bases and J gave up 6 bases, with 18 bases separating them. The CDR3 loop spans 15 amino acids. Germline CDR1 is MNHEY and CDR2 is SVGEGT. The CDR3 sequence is CASSSDRREGKTQYF. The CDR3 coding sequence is TGTGCCAGCAGTTCCGACAGAAGAGAAGGAAAGACCCAGTACTTC.

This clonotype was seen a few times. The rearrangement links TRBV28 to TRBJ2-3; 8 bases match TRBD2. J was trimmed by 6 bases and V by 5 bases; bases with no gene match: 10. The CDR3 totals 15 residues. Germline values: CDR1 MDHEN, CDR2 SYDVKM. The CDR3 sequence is CASSLGGRPLDTQYF. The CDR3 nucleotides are TGTGCCAGCAGTCTCGGCGGGAGGCCCCTCGATACGCAGTATTTT.

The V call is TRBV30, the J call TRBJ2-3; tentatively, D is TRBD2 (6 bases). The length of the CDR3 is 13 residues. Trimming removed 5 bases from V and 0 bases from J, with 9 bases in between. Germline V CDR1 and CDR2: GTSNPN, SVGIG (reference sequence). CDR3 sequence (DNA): TGTGCCTGGTCCGGGACTAGCACAGATACGCAGTATTTT. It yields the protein CAWSGTSTDTQYF.

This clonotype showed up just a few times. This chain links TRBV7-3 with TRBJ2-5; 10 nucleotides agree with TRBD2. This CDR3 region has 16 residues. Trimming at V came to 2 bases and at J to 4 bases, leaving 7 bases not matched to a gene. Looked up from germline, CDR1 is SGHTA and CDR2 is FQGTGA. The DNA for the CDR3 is TGTGCCAGCAGCTTAGGGCTAGCGGGAGCCGGAGAGACCCAGTACTTC. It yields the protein CASSLGLAGAGETQYF.

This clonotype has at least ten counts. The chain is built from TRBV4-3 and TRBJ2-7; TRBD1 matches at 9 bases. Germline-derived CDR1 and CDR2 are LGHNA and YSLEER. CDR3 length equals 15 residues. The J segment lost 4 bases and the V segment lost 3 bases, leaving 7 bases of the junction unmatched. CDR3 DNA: TGCGCCAGCAGCCAGCGCGGACAGGGGAGGTACGAGCAGTACTTC. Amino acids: CASSQRGQGRYEQYF.

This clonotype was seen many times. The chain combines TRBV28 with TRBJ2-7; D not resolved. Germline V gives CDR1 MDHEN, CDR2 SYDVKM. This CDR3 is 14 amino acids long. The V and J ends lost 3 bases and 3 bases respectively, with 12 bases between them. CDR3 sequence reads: CASSFSVPGYEQYF. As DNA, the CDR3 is TGTGCCAGCAGTTTCTCTGTCCCCGGCTACGAGCAGTACTTC. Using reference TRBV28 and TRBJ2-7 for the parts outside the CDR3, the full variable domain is DVKVTQSSRYLVKRTGEKVFLECVQDMDHENMFWYRQDPGLGLRLIYFSYDVKMKEKGDIPEGYSVSREKKERFSLILESASTNQTSMYLCASSFSVPGYEQYFGPGTRLTVT.

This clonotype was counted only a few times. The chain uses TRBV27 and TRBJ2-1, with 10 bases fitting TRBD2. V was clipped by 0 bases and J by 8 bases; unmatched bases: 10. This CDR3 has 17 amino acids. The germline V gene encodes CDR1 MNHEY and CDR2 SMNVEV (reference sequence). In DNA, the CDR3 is TGTGCCAGCAGTTTATCGAAAGCGGGAGGGCCTAGGGATGAGCAGTTCTTC. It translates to CASSLSKAGGPRDEQFF.

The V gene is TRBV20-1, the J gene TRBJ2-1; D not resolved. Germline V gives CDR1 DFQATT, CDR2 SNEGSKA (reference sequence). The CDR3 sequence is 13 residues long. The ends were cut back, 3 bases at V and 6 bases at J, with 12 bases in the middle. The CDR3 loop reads CSARPFASNEQFF. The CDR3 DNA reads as TGCAGTGCTAGGCCCTTCGCTTCCAATGAGCAGTTCTTC.

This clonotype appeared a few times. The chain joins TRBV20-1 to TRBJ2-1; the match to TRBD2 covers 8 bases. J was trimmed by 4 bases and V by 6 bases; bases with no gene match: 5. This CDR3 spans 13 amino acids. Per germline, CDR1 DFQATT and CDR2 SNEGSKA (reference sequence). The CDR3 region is CSAAGGVYNEQFF. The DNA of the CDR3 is TGCAGTGCCGCGGGAGGCGTTTACAATGAGCAGTTCTTC.

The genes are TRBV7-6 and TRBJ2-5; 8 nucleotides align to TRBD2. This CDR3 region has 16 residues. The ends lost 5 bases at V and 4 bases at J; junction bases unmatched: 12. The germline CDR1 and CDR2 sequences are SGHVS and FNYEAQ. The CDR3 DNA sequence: TGTGCCAGCAGCGCCGGTAGCGGGGCCGTCGGAGAGACCCAGTACTTC. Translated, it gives CASSAGSGAVGETQYF.

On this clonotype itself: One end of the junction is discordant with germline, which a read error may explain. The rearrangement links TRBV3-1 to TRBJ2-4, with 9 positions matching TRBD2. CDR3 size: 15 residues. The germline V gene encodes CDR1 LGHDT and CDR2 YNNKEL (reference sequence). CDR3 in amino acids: CASTQSSGISNIQYF. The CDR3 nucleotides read TGTGCCAGCACCCAATCTAGCGGGATCTCGAACATTCAGTACTTC.

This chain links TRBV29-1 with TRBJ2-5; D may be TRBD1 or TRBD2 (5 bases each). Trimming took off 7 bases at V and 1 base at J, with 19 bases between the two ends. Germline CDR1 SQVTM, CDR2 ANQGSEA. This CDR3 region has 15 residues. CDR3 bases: TGCAGCGCTCAACACGGGACCGACACCCAAGAGACCCAGTACTTC. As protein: CSAQHGTDTQETQYF. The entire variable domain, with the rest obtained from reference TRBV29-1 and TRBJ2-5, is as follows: SAVISQKPSRDICQRGTSLTIQCQVDSQVTMMFWYRQQPGQSLTLIATANQGSEATYESGFVIDKFPISRPNLTFSTLTVSNMSPEDSSIYLCSAQHGTDTQETQYFGPGTRLLVL.

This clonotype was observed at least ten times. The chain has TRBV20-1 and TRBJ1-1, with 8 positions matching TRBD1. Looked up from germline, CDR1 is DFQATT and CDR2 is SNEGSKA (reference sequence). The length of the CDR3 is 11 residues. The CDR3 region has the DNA TGCAGCTCCAGGACAGGGCGTGAAGCTTTCTTT. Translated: CSSRTGREAFF.

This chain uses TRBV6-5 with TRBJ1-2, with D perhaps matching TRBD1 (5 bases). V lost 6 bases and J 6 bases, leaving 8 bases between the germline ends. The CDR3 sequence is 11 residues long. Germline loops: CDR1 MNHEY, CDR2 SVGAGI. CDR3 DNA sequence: TGTGCCAGCAGAAGACAGCATGGCTACACCTTC. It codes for CASRRQHGYTF.

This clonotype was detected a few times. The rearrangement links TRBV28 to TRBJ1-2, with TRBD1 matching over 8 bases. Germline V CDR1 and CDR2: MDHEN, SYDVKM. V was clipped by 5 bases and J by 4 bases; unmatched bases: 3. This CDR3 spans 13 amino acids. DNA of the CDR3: TGTGCCAGCAGTCCAGGGGGCCGCTATGGCTACACCTTC. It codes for CASSPGGRYGYTF.

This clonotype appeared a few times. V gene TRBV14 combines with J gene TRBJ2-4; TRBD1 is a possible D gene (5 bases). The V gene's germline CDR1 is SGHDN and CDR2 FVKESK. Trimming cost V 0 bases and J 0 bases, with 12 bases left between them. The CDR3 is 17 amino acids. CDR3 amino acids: CASSQDWGPGAKNIQYF. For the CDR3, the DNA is TGTGCCAGCAGCCAAGATTGGGGCCCGGGAGCCAAAAACATTCAGTACTTC.

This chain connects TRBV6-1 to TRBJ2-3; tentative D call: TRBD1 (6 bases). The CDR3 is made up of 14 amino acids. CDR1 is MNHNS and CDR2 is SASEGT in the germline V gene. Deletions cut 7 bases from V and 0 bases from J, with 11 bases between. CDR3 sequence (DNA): TGTGCCAGCAATGGGGGCGCTAGCACAGATACGCAGTATTTT. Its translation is CASNGGASTDTQYF.

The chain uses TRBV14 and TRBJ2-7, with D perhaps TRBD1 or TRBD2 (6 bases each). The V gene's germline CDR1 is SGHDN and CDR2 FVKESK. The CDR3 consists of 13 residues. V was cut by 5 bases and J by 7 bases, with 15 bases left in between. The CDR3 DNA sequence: TGTGCCAGCAGCACTCACTGGGGGGCGGAGCAGTACTTC. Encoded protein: CASSTHWGAEQYF.

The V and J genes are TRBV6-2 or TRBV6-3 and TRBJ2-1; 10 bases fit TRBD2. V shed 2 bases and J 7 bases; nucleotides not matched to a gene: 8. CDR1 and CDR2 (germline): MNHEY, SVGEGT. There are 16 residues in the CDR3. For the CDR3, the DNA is TGTGCCAGCAGTTACCCGTTAGCGGGAGGAGTGAATGAGCAGTTCTTC. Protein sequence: CASSYPLAGGVNEQFF.

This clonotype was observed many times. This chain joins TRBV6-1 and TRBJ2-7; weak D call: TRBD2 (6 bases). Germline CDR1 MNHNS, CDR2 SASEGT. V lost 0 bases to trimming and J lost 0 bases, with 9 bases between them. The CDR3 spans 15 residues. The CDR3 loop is CASSEAPGSSYEQYF. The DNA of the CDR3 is TGTGCCAGCAGTGAAGCACCCGGGAGCTCCTACGAGCAGTACTTC.

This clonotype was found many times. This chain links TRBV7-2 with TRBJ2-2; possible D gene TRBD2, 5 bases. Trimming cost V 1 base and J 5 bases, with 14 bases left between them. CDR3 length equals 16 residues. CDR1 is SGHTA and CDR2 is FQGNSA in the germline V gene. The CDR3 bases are TGTGCCAGCAGCTTAGAAGTTCGTCGGGGAACCGGGGAGCTGTTTTTT. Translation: CASSLEVRRGTGELFF.

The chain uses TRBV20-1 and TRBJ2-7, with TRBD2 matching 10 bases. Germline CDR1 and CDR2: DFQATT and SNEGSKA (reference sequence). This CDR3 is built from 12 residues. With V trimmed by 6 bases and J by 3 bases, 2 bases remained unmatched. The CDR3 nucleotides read TGCAGTGCGGGACTAGCGCACTACGAGCAGTACTTC. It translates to CSAGLAHYEQYF.